A selection of T cell receptor beta chains follows, all from one sample in a study of Ad26.COV2.S vaccination and SARS-CoV-2 variants. Some clones are missing from TCRdb's copy, which holds only in-frame ones; the method was immunoSEQ multiplex PCR. The sample has hundreds of thousands of clones, 89% seen once; the top ten hold over 1.3%. The source material was peripheral blood, sampled in a trial of Ad26.COV2.S vaccine versus placebo. The receptors were sampled from a person between 18 and 65 years old who received the Ad26.COV2.S COVID-19 vaccine or a placebo. Each CDR3 is given without its conserved first and last residue.

ASRGDRGHEQY,TRBV7-9,TRBJ2-7
AKNFRGPSYEQY,TRBV19,TRBJ2-7
ASSLEGPGTEAF,TRBV5-1,TRBJ1-1
ASSYEGGGSYNEQF,TRBV6-2/TRBV6-3,TRBJ2-1
ASSFTGDTDTQY,TRBV5-1,TRBJ2-3
ASSLGTSGRSYNEQF,TRBV7-9,TRBJ2-1
ASSLVGGLTYNEQF,TRBV11-2,TRBJ2-1
ASKGTGYSYEQY,TRBV2,TRBJ2-7
ASSYFQGPYEQY,TRBV6-5,TRBJ2-7
ASSYGGNYGYT,TRBV6-5,TRBJ1-2
ASSPGQGNSPLH,TRBV6-1,TRBJ1-6
ASSEVVNEQF,TRBV10-2,TRBJ2-1
ASMRWGRNQPQH,TRBV19,TRBJ1-5
ASSLVGTVQGETQY,TRBV7-2,TRBJ2-5
ASSPTGISYNEQF,TRBV7-2,TRBJ2-1
ASSFSGGNEKLF,TRBV7-8,TRBJ1-4
ASSPSGGHSYEQY,TRBV18,TRBJ2-7
ASSENPYGGGETQY,TRBV2,TRBJ2-5
ASSPQGLAGGADTQY,TRBV19,TRBJ2-3
ASSQDGAQGMVYEQY,TRBV3-1/TRBV3-2,TRBJ2-7
ASTPGGAANVLT,TRBV9,TRBJ2-6
ASRRVLRGYT,TRBV28,TRBJ1-2
ASSYDSNYGYT,TRBV6-5,TRBJ1-2
ATSAAGANVLT,TRBV24-1,TRBJ2-6
ATSQEYGELF,TRBV24-1,TRBJ2-2
ASSLGLGAGGAFETQY,TRBV7-9,TRBJ2-5
ASSFGRQANYGYT,TRBV27,TRBJ1-2